This T cell receptor (beta chain) is drawn from a study of T cells in Graves' hyperthyroidism and ophthalmopathy. Trimming left V 3 bases short and J 3 bases short, with 17 bases between. Germline V gene lookup returns CDR1 GTSNPN and CDR2 SVGIG (reference sequence). The CDR3 extends over 15 amino acids. From RNA transcripts, TCR beta CDR3 regions were amplified. The HTBI primer set drove a first-round RT-PCR of the TCR CDR3. TCRdb passed the multiplex PCR reads through MiXCR, listing each CDR3 protein once. Among hundreds of thousands of distinct CDR3 sequences, 20% were seen once, and the ten largest hold around a third. This clonotype has ten or more counts.

The sequence derives from a man aged 25-40 years with Graves' ophthalmopathy. Material: blood. This sequence joins TRBV30 and TRBJ1-1; D call uncertain. CDR3: CAWSANVGRYTEAFF. DNA of the CDR3: TGTGCCTGGAGCGCAAACGTGGGCCGGTACACTGAAGCTTTCTTT.